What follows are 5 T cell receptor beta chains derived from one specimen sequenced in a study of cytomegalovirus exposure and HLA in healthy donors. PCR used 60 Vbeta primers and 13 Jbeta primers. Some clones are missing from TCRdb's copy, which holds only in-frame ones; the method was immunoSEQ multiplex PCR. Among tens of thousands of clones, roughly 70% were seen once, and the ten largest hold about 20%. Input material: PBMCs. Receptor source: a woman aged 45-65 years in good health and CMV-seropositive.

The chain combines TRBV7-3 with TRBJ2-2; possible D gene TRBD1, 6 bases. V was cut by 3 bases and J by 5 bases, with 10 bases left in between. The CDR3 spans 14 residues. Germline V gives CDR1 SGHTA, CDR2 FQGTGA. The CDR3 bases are TGTGCCAGCAGCTTTTGGGGGCGGACCGGGGAGCTGTTTTTT. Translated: CASSFWGRTGELFF.

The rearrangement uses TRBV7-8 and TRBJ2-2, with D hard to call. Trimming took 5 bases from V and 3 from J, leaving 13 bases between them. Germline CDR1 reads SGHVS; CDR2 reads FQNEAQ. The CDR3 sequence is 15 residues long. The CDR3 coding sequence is TGTGCCAGCAGCCCCAAATCGGGTTACACCGGGGAGCTGTTTTTT. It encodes CASSPKSGYTGELFF.

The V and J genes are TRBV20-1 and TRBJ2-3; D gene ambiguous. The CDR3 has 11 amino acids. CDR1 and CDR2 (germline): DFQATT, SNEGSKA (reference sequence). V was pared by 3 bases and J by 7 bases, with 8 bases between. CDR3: CSARSGNTQYF. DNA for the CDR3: TGCAGTGCTAGGTCTGGCAATACGCAGTATTTT.

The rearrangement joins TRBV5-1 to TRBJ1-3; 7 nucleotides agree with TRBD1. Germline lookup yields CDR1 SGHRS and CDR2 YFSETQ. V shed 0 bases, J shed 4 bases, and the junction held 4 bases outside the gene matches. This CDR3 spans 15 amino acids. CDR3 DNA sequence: TGCGCCAGCAGCTTGGACGGGACAGAAGGAAACACCATATATTTT. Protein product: CASSLDGTEGNTIYF.

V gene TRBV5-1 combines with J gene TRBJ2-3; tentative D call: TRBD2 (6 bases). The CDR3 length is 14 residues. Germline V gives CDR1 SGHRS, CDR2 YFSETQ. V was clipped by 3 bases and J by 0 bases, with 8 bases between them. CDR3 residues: CASSSGTSTDTQYF. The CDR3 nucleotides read TGCGCCAGCAGCTCCGGGACTAGCACAGATACGCAGTATTTT.